The 15 T cell receptor beta chains presented below share a single source sample, sequenced in a study of shared clonotypes between healthy human individuals. Sequenced by immunoSEQ multiplex PCR; TCRdb stores in-frame clones only, minus some. The sample lists around 1.9 million clones; around 93% were seen once. Naive CD8 cells lacked CD45RO and underwent positive selection for CCR7, leaving out terminally differentiated effector memory CD45RA+ cells. The sample taken for sequencing was naive CD8+ T cells from PBMCs. The receptor set was obtained from a man aged 18 to 30 in good health. Some clones in this sample may be carry-over from other donors' samples.

V is TRBV5-4 and J is TRBJ2-7; D is unresolved. This CDR3 is 14 amino acids long. The germline gives CDR1 SGHNT, CDR2 YYREEE (reference sequence). Trimming left V 5 bases short and J 2 bases short, with 14 bases between. CDR3 in DNA: TGTGCCAGCAGTCCCGGGCTTGGAACCTACGAGCAGTACTTC. Protein: CASSPGLGTYEQYF.

This clone appeared once. J is TRBJ2-1 and V is TRBV27; D perhaps matches TRBD1 (5 bases). Trimming took 6 bases from V and 10 from J, leaving 19 bases between them. The CDR3 is 14 residues long. Germline values: CDR1 MNHEY, CDR2 SMNVEV (reference sequence). CDR3 DNA sequence: TGTGCCAGCAGCCACAGCCTGGGGCGGAAAGAGCAGTTCTTC. Amino acid sequence: CASSHSLGRKEQFF.

V is TRBV7-3 and J is TRBJ2-1; a weak D match, TRBD2 (6 bases). V lost 0 bases, J lost 9 bases, and 18 bases lay in between. The CDR3 is made up of 16 amino acids. Germline CDR1 reads SGHTA; CDR2 reads FQGTGA. In DNA form, the CDR3 reads TGTGCCAGCAGCTTAACGGGGCTAGCGTTATACGCTGAGCAGTTCTTC. Translation: CASSLTGLALYAEQFF.

This chain links TRBV7-9 with TRBJ2-4; D may be TRBD1 or TRBD2 (6 bases each). Germline V gene lookup returns CDR1 SEHNR and CDR2 FQNEAQ (reference sequence). Trimming stripped 8 bases from V and 0 bases from J, with 17 bases between. CDR3 length equals 16 residues. CDR3 in amino acids: CASGTSTGLAKNIQYF. In nucleotides, the CDR3 is TGTGCCAGCGGGACTTCGACAGGCCTAGCCAAAAACATTCAGTACTTC.

The chain combines TRBV27 with TRBJ2-7, with D perhaps matching TRBD2 (5 bases). Trimming took 5 bases from V and 3 from J, leaving 14 bases between them. CDR3 size: 14 residues. CDR1 is MNHEY and CDR2 is SMNVEV in the germline V gene (reference sequence). CDR3: CASSPRREGYEQYF. In DNA form, the CDR3 reads TGTGCCAGCAGTCCCCGACGCGAGGGCTACGAGCAGTACTTC.

The chain recombines TRBV6-6 with TRBJ2-7; no reliable D call. Trimming left V 7 bases short and J 0 bases short, with 10 bases between. From germline, CDR1 is MNHNY and CDR2 SVGAGI (reference sequence). There are 13 residues in the CDR3. The CDR3 nucleotides are TGTGCCAGCACCGTCGGTAGCTCCTACGAGCAGTACTTC. This gives the protein CASTVGSSYEQYF.

The V call is TRBV9, the J call TRBJ1-4; D ambiguous. The germline CDR1 and CDR2 sequences are SGDLS and YYNGEE. The CDR3 loop spans 14 amino acids. The V gene lost 4 bases and the J gene lost 0 bases, with 7 bases spanning the gap. CDR3 nucleotide sequence: TGTGCCAGCAGCACTACAGCAACTAATGAAAAACTGTTTTTT. It specifies CASSTTATNEKLFF.

The chain carries TRBV7-6 and TRBJ2-5; TRBD2 matches 14 bases. Germline V lookup: CDR1 SGHVS, CDR2 FNYEAQ. CDR3 size: 18 residues. V shed 5 bases, J shed 5 bases, and the junction held 13 bases outside the gene matches. The CDR3 DNA reads as TGTGCCAGCAGCCCCGGACTAGCGGGAGGTGTACTTGGGGAGACCCAGTACTTC. Translating it yields CASSPGLAGGVLGETQYF.

This clone was seen a few times. The chain uses TRBV7-9 and TRBJ1-1; TRBD1 is a possible D gene (5 bases). The V gene lost 6 bases and the J gene lost 4 bases, with 12 bases spanning the gap. This CDR3 is built from 13 residues. Germline CDR1 reads SEHNR; CDR2 reads FQNEAQ (reference sequence). The CDR3: CASRLGGRTEAFF. DNA for the CDR3: TGTGCCAGCAGATTGGGGGGACGCACTGAAGCTTTCTTT.

The genes are TRBV6-5 and TRBJ2-7; TRBD2 aligns across 11 bases. The CDR3 sequence is 14 residues long. With V trimmed by 7 bases and J by 5 bases, 7 bases remained unmatched. Germline CDR1 and CDR2: MNHEY and SVGAGI. The CDR3 reads CASKELAGGHEQYF. The CDR3 bases are TGTGCCAGCAAGGAGCTAGCGGGAGGACACGAGCAGTACTTC.

V gene TRBV30 combines with J gene TRBJ1-5; weak D call: TRBD1 (5 bases). With 0 bases removed from V and 5 bases from J, the gap between germline ends came to 17 bases. This CDR3 region has 16 residues. CDR1 is GTSNPN, CDR2 SVGIG, per germline (reference sequence). CDR3 loop: CAWSVLGWGIDQPQHF. The CDR3 DNA sequence: TGTGCCTGGAGTGTACTGGGGTGGGGGATCGATCAGCCCCAGCATTTT.

V and J are TRBV27 and TRBJ2-3, with D perhaps being TRBD1 or TRBD2 (5 bases each). The CDR3 runs 17 residues. Germline assignment: CDR1 MNHEY and CDR2 SMNVEV (reference sequence). The germline V and J ends were trimmed by 5 bases and 2 bases, with 20 bases remaining between them. The CDR3 protein is CASSLLTGTGATDTQYF. CDR3 DNA sequence: TGTGCCAGCAGTCTGCTAACCGGGACGGGTGCCACAGATACGCAGTATTTT.

This chain uses TRBV2 with TRBJ2-7; the D gene is possibly TRBD2 (5 bases). From germline, CDR1 is SNHLY and CDR2 FYNNEI. This CDR3 contains 15 residues. V was shortened by 11 bases and J by 4 bases, with 24 bases between the two germline ends. CDR3 nucleotides: TGTGCCCGGGATAGGGTTCGCCTAACCCTTTACGAGCAGTACTTC. It codes for CARDRVRLTLYEQYF.

The chain joins TRBV5-1 to TRBJ2-7; D tentatively reads TRBD1 or TRBD2 (5 bases each). Germline CDR1 reads SGHRS; CDR2 reads YFSETQ. V shed 3 bases and J shed 6 bases, with 16 bases lying between them. CDR3 size: 14 residues. In DNA, the CDR3 is TGCGCCAGCAGCTCGCACCCGGGGACCCCCGAGCAGTACTTC. Protein product: CASSSHPGTPEQYF.

With respect to this clone: Other DNA sequences in the sample encode the same CDR3. The chain carries TRBV28 and TRBJ1-1; 8 bases are a match to TRBD1. With V trimmed by 6 bases and J by 6 bases, 9 bases remained unmatched. The CDR3 consists of 14 residues. Germline V gives CDR1 MDHEN, CDR2 SYDVKM. CDR3 DNA: TGTGCCAGCAGCCGCGACAGGGGATCGGCTGAAGCTTTCTTT. Amino acids: CASSRDRGSAEAFF.